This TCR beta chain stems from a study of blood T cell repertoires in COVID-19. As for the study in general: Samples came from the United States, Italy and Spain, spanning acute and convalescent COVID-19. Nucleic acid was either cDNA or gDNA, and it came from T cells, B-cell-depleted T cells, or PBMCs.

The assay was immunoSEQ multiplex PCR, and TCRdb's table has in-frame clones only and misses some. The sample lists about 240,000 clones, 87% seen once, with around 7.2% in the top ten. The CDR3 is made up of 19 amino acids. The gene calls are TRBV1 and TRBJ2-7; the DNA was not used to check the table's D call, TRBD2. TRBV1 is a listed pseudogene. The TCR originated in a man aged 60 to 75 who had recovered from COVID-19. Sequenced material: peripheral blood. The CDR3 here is CTSSPGPTSGGMVSYEQYV. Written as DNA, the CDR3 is TGCACCAGCAGCCCGGGTCCGACTAGCGGGGGTATGGTTTCCTACGAGCAGTACGTC.